This TCR beta chain was captured in a study of blood T cell repertoires in COVID-19. About the research overall: Samples came from the United States, Italy and Spain, spanning acute and convalescent COVID-19.

Profiled with immunoSEQ multiplex PCR; TCRdb holds only in-frame clones, not every one. The sample shows about 170,000 clones, around 84% of them seen only once. The receptor was derived from a woman aged 70 to 79 with COVID-19, enrolled during active disease. The material sequenced was peripheral blood.

As DNA, the CDR3 is TGTGCCAGCAGTTCCCCGGGACAGCCCCTCTCTGGGGCCAACGTCCTGACTTTC. As protein: CASSSPGQPLSGANVLTF. This chain uses TRBV7-9 with TRBJ2-6, with 7 bases lining up with TRBD1. The ends lost 6 bases at V and 0 bases at J; junction bases unmatched: 11. Germline values: CDR1 SEHNR, CDR2 FQNEAQ (reference sequence). The CDR3 is 18 residues long.